The rows below give T cell receptor beta chains drawn from one sample of a study of blood T cell repertoires in COVID-19. Here immunoSEQ multiplex PCR was the method, and the copy in TCRdb shows in-frame clones only, minus some. The data show 60,000 to 75,000 clones, with about 91% seen just once and around 7% held by the top ten. The sequenced sample was peripheral blood. The receptors come from a man between 35 and 55 years old with COVID-19, enrolled during active disease. The CDR3 runs from the conserved cysteine through the conserved F or W. The order of the fields is D gene, V gene, clone size, J gene, CDR3 DNA, CDR3 protein. A D gene is named only where the DNA matches it firmly. Clone sizes are given selectively: once, few, many, or a class where the clone is expanded.

D gene: NA; V gene: TRBV10-1; clone size: once; J gene: TRBJ2-7; CDR3 DNA: TGCGCCAGCAGCCCCCTTGCAGGTAACTCCTACGAGCAGTACTTC; CDR3 protein: CASSPLAGNSYEQYF
D gene: TRBD2; V gene: TRBV29-1; clone size: once; J gene: TRBJ2-3; CDR3 DNA: TGCAGCGTTGAATTTAGCGGGGCCTACACAGATACGCAGTATTTT; CDR3 protein: CSVEFSGAYTDTQYF
D gene: TRBD1; V gene: TRBV6-2/TRBV6-3; clone size: NA; J gene: TRBJ2-7; CDR3 DNA: TGTGCCAGCAGCCCCGCCGGGACAGGGGCGAACTACGAGCAGTACTTC; CDR3 protein: CASSPAGTGANYEQYF
D gene: NA; V gene: TRBV30; clone size: NA; J gene: TRBJ2-2; CDR3 DNA: TGTGCCTGGAGACGGGGGAACACCGGGGAGCTGTTTTTT; CDR3 protein: CAWRRGNTGELFF
D gene: NA; V gene: TRBV6-4; clone size: NA; J gene: TRBJ1-6; CDR3 DNA: TGTGCCAGCAGTGTTGTACAGGGTTCACCCCTCCACTTT; CDR3 protein: CASSVVQGSPLHF
D gene: NA; V gene: TRBV5-1; clone size: NA; J gene: TRBJ2-1; CDR3 DNA: TGCGCCAGCAGCTTGGCCCCAGGGGCCTACAATGAGCAGTTCTTC; CDR3 protein: CASSLAPGAYNEQFF
D gene: NA; V gene: TRBV18; clone size: NA; J gene: TRBJ2-2; CDR3 DNA: TGTGCCAGCTCACCAATGGTCCTAACGAACACCGGGGAGCTGTTTTTT; CDR3 protein: CASSPMVLTNTGELFF
D gene: NA; V gene: TRBV6-5; clone size: NA; J gene: TRBJ2-3; CDR3 DNA: TGTGCCAGCAGTTACTCGGCTAGCACAGATACGCAGTATTTT; CDR3 protein: CASSYSASTDTQYF
D gene: NA; V gene: TRBV3-1/TRBV3-2; clone size: NA; J gene: TRBJ1-2; CDR3 DNA: TGTGCCAGCAGCCTCGCCGGGCCACTCCGGGACTACACCTTC; CDR3 protein: CASSLAGPLRDYTF
D gene: TRBD2; V gene: TRBV6-1; clone size: NA; J gene: TRBJ2-7; CDR3 DNA: TGTGCCAGCAGTGATAGGGTCGTAGCGGGGGGTTTTTACGAGCAGTACTTC; CDR3 protein: CASSDRVVAGGFYEQYF
D gene: TRBD1; V gene: TRBV2; clone size: NA; J gene: TRBJ1-3; CDR3 DNA: TGTGCCAGCCAGAGGTCAGGGGGCGAAAACACCATATATTTT; CDR3 protein: CASQRSGGENTIYF
D gene: NA; V gene: TRBV19; clone size: NA; J gene: TRBJ2-3; CDR3 DNA: TGTGCCAGTAGTATTGGGCCCCTGGGGGGGGGCGCAGATACGCAGTATTTT; CDR3 protein: CASSIGPLGGGADTQYF
D gene: NA; V gene: TRBV10-3; clone size: NA; J gene: TRBJ1-1; CDR3 DNA: TGTGCCATCAGGGAAGGGGGGGGCACTGAAGCTTTCTTT; CDR3 protein: CAIREGGGTEAFF
D gene: NA; V gene: TRBV7-9; clone size: NA; J gene: TRBJ1-6; CDR3 DNA: TGTGCCAGCAGCTTAAGGGGGGGTGCTGGTTCACCCCTCCACTTT; CDR3 protein: CASSLRGGAGSPLHF
D gene: NA; V gene: TRBV10-3; clone size: NA; J gene: TRBJ1-2; CDR3 DNA: TGTGCCATCAGTGAGTCGAATGGAGTTTATGGCTACACCTTC; CDR3 protein: CAISESNGVYGYTF
D gene: NA; V gene: TRBV2; clone size: NA; J gene: TRBJ1-2; CDR3 DNA: TGTGCCAGCAGTGAAGGAGGAGACAGAAGCGTTTCTGGCTACACCTTC; CDR3 protein: CASSEGGDRSVSGYTF
D gene: TRBD1; V gene: TRBV6-6; clone size: NA; J gene: TRBJ1-6; CDR3 DNA: TGTGCCAGCGGGCGGACAGGACATTCACCCCTCCACTTT; CDR3 protein: CASGRTGHSPLHF
D gene: TRBD2; V gene: TRBV28; clone size: NA; J gene: TRBJ2-3; CDR3 DNA: TGTGCCAGCGCGACTAGCGGGGGTCCAGATACGCAGTATTTT; CDR3 protein: CASATSGGPDTQYF
D gene: TRBD1; V gene: TRBV18; clone size: NA; J gene: TRBJ1-1; CDR3 DNA: TGTGCCAGCTCACCAAACAGGGGGTCTTTGAACACTGAAGCTTTCTTT; CDR3 protein: CASSPNRGSLNTEAFF
D gene: TRBD2; V gene: TRBV2; clone size: NA; J gene: TRBJ2-5; CDR3 DNA: TGTGCCAGCTCCCGAGGAGTTAGCGGGGGATGGGTCCAAGAGACCCAGTACTTC; CDR3 protein: CASSRGVSGGWVQETQYF
D gene: NA; V gene: TRBV2; clone size: few; J gene: TRBJ2-7; CDR3 DNA: TGTGCCAGCAGCGTCCTCGCGTACGAGCAGTACTTC; CDR3 protein: CASSVLAYEQYF
D gene: NA; V gene: TRBV3-1/TRBV3-2; clone size: once; J gene: TRBJ2-2; CDR3 DNA: TGTGCCAGCAGCCAGGCCGATACCGGGGAGCTGTTTTTT; CDR3 protein: CASSQADTGELFF
D gene: TRBD2; V gene: TRBV5-1; clone size: NA; J gene: TRBJ2-5; CDR3 DNA: TGCGCCAGCAGCGGCCGGGGGGCCCAGTACTTC; CDR3 protein: CASSGRGAQYF
D gene: TRBD1; V gene: TRBV28; clone size: NA; J gene: TRBJ2-7; CDR3 DNA: TGTGCCAGCAGTTTATCACAGGGGGCGAGGTACGAGCAGTACTTC; CDR3 protein: CASSLSQGARYEQYF
D gene: NA; V gene: TRBV28; clone size: NA; J gene: TRBJ1-1; CDR3 DNA: TGTGCCAGCCTTGAACCGGGGGGCGAGGTGAATGAAGCTTTCTTT; CDR3 protein: CASLEPGGEVNEAFF
D gene: NA; V gene: TRBV5-4; clone size: few; J gene: TRBJ1-2; CDR3 DNA: TGTGCCAGCAGCTTCCTGGGAGGTCCTTATGGCTACACCTTC; CDR3 protein: CASSFLGGPYGYTF
D gene: NA; V gene: TRBV18; clone size: NA; J gene: TRBJ1-1; CDR3 DNA: TGTGCCAGCTCCCCCTCGAGCGGGACTGAAGCTTTCTTT; CDR3 protein: CASSPSSGTEAFF
D gene: TRBD1; V gene: TRBV19; clone size: NA; J gene: TRBJ2-7; CDR3 DNA: TGTGCCACGAGGACAGGGGGCGAGCAGTACTTC; CDR3 protein: CATRTGGEQYF
D gene: NA; V gene: TRBV6-5; clone size: NA; J gene: TRBJ1-1; CDR3 DNA: TGTGCCAGCAGTTACGACATGAACACTGAAGCTTTCTTT; CDR3 protein: CASSYDMNTEAFF
D gene: TRBD1; V gene: TRBV27; clone size: NA; J gene: TRBJ1-3; CDR3 DNA: TGTGCCAGCAGTCCCAACATCCGCAGGGGGCTGGGAAACACCATATATTTT; CDR3 protein: CASSPNIRRGLGNTIYF
D gene: NA; V gene: TRBV6-5; clone size: NA; J gene: TRBJ1-3; CDR3 DNA: TGTGCCAGCAGTTACGGTCCCAGCTCTGGAAACACCATATATTTT; CDR3 protein: CASSYGPSSGNTIYF
D gene: NA; V gene: TRBV18; clone size: once; J gene: TRBJ1-1; CDR3 DNA: TGTGCCAGCTCACCAGGAGAGATGAACACTGAAGCTTTCTTT; CDR3 protein: CASSPGEMNTEAFF
D gene: NA; V gene: TRBV5-4; clone size: NA; J gene: TRBJ1-1; CDR3 DNA: TGTGCCAGCAGCTTGAGAGGTCAGCCGAACACTGAAGCTTTCTTT; CDR3 protein: CASSLRGQPNTEAFF
D gene: TRBD1; V gene: TRBV2; clone size: few; J gene: TRBJ2-7; CDR3 DNA: TGTGCCAGCAGTGATACAGGGGTTGCCTACGAGCAGTACTTC; CDR3 protein: CASSDTGVAYEQYF
D gene: TRBD1; V gene: TRBV7-9; clone size: NA; J gene: TRBJ1-5; CDR3 DNA: TGTGCCAGCAGCCGGACAGGGAATCAGCCCCAGCATTTT; CDR3 protein: CASSRTGNQPQHF
D gene: NA; V gene: TRBV19; clone size: NA; J gene: TRBJ2-5; CDR3 DNA: TGTGCCAGTAGTTTCCAGGGAAGTATCCAGTACTTC; CDR3 protein: CASSFQGSIQYF
D gene: TRBD1; V gene: TRBV5-1; clone size: NA; J gene: TRBJ2-3; CDR3 DNA: TGCGCCAGCACCATACAGGGGGCTTCTACAGATACGCAGTATTTT; CDR3 protein: CASTIQGASTDTQYF
D gene: NA; V gene: TRBV14; clone size: NA; J gene: TRBJ1-1; CDR3 DNA: TGTGCCAGCAGCCAAGTCAGGCACCCGGAGGACACTGAAGCTTTCTTT; CDR3 protein: CASSQVRHPEDTEAFF
D gene: TRBD1; V gene: TRBV30; clone size: NA; J gene: TRBJ1-1; CDR3 DNA: TGTGCCTGGAGTAGGGCAGGGGGCAGGACTGAAGCTTTCTTT; CDR3 protein: CAWSRAGGRTEAFF
D gene: TRBD2; V gene: TRBV9; clone size: NA; J gene: TRBJ2-3; CDR3 DNA: TGTGCCAGCAGCGTGAAACTAGCGGCTATCACAGATACGCAGTATTTT; CDR3 protein: CASSVKLAAITDTQYF
D gene: NA; V gene: TRBV5-6; clone size: NA; J gene: TRBJ1-2; CDR3 DNA: TGTGCCAGCAGCTTCGGGTCTTTCGGCGGCTACACCTTC; CDR3 protein: CASSFGSFGGYTF
D gene: TRBD1; V gene: TRBV4-1; clone size: once; J gene: TRBJ2-3; CDR3 DNA: TGCGCCAGCAGCCAAACGCCTCCAGGGGGCAATCAAGATACGCAGTATTTT; CDR3 protein: CASSQTPPGGNQDTQYF
D gene: NA; V gene: TRBV29-1; clone size: NA; J gene: TRBJ1-4; CDR3 DNA: TGCAGCGTTGGGGCGGGGGACACCTCTAATGAAAAACTGTTTTTT; CDR3 protein: CSVGAGDTSNEKLFF
D gene: TRBD2; V gene: TRBV7-9; clone size: NA; J gene: TRBJ2-5; CDR3 DNA: TGTGCCAGCAGCCGATCGAGCGGGGAGGTGGAGACCCAGTACTTC; CDR3 protein: CASSRSSGEVETQYF
D gene: NA; V gene: TRBV13; clone size: NA; J gene: TRBJ1-1; CDR3 DNA: TGTGCCAGCAGCTTGGACAGCATGAACACTGAAGCTTTCTTT; CDR3 protein: CASSLDSMNTEAFF
D gene: TRBD2; V gene: TRBV7-7; clone size: NA; J gene: TRBJ2-5; CDR3 DNA: TGTGCCAGCAGATTTAGCGGGGGGCCTGAAGAGACCCAGTACTTC; CDR3 protein: CASRFSGGPEETQYF
D gene: TRBD2; V gene: TRBV5-1; clone size: NA; J gene: TRBJ2-7; CDR3 DNA: TGCGCCAGCAGCACCACTAGCGGGGGGATTCCCTACGAGCAGTACTTC; CDR3 protein: CASSTTSGGIPYEQYF
D gene: NA; V gene: TRBV19; clone size: once; J gene: TRBJ1-2; CDR3 DNA: TGTGCCAGTAGTATGGGCTTCGGAACCCTCCTTGGCTACACCTTC; CDR3 protein: CASSMGFGTLLGYTF
D gene: TRBD2; V gene: TRBV7-8; clone size: NA; J gene: TRBJ2-5; CDR3 DNA: TGTGCCAGCAGCCGAGGAGTGGCTAGCGGGGGACTCGTGGTGGAGACCCAGTACTTC; CDR3 protein: CASSRGVASGGLVVETQYF
D gene: NA; V gene: TRBV12-3/TRBV12-4; clone size: NA; J gene: TRBJ2-7; CDR3 DNA: TGTGCCAGCAGTTTGAGACAGGCGGGCGAGCAGTACTTC; CDR3 protein: CASSLRQAGEQYF
D gene: TRBD2; V gene: TRBV5-1; clone size: NA; J gene: TRBJ2-3; CDR3 DNA: TGCGCCAGCCACGCGTGGGGGGGGAGCACAGATACGCAGTATTTT; CDR3 protein: CASHAWGGSTDTQYF
D gene: NA; V gene: TRBV14; clone size: NA; J gene: TRBJ2-1; CDR3 DNA: TGTGCCAGCAGCCAGATATTAGACAATGAGCAGTTCTTC; CDR3 protein: CASSQILDNEQFF
D gene: TRBD2; V gene: TRBV27; clone size: NA; J gene: TRBJ2-7; CDR3 DNA: TGTGCCAGCAGTTCCGCCGGGACTAGCGGGACCATCTACGAGCAGTACTTC; CDR3 protein: CASSSAGTSGTIYEQYF
D gene: TRBD1; V gene: TRBV19; clone size: NA; J gene: TRBJ1-5; CDR3 DNA: TGTGCCAGTAGTCCCCTACGACAGGGGGATTATAGCAATCAGCCCCAGCATTTT; CDR3 protein: CASSPLRQGDYSNQPQHF
D gene: TRBD1; V gene: TRBV4-1; clone size: NA; J gene: TRBJ1-4; CDR3 DNA: TGCGCCAGCAGCTGGGACAGGGCGGCGACTAATGAAAAACTGTTTTTT; CDR3 protein: CASSWDRAATNEKLFF